The entry that follows covers one T cell receptor (beta chain) sequence. Its antigen is not identified. The protocol was immunoSEQ multiplex PCR, while the TCRdb copy is restricted to in-frame clones and leaves out a portion. The sample holds approximately 29,000 clones, around 74% seen once. Researchers isolated CD4+ T cells once approximately eleven days of culture had elapsed. The cohort was immunized with two doses of either the BNT162b2 or mRNA-1273 vaccine. The study found no prior SARS-CoV-2 infection in the vaccine recipients, who tested negative for nucleocapsid antibodies. The CDR3 runs 11 residues. The germline V and J ends were trimmed by 0 bases and 1 base, with 1 base remaining between them. Germline values: CDR1 GTSNPN, CDR2 SVGIG (reference sequence). The sample comes from a study of vaccination effects on CD4 cells after COVID-19.

This clonotype was obtained from a human donor who received a COVID-19 vaccine. The chain carries TRBV30 and TRBJ2-7; D remains unclear. The sequencing here drew on CD4+ T cells from PBMCs cultured without peptide, taken after COVID-19 vaccination. CDR3 bases: TGTGCCTGGAGTGTTTCCTACGAGCAGTACTTC. Translated: CAWSVSYEQYF.